This paragraph covers one TCR beta chain sequence. This CDR3 contains 15 residues. V was clipped by 8 bases and J by 8 bases, with 19 bases between them. The germline gives CDR1 MNHEY, CDR2 SMNVEV (reference sequence). These data originate in a study of blood T cell repertoires in COVID-19. Study overall: The United States, Italy and Spain provided the acute and convalescent COVID-19 samples. Sources were T cells, B-cell-depleted T cells, or PBMCs; the material itself was cDNA or gDNA.

Methods used by the authors: Amplifying reference gene primers gave estimates of nucleated cell counts. The protocol was immunoSEQ multiplex PCR, while the TCRdb copy is restricted to in-frame clones and leaves out a portion. V, J and clone size are taken as reported in that table, and D and trimming were inferred from the DNA itself. The data contain 140,000 or so clones, just under 85% of them singletons. This chain links TRBV27 with TRBJ1-6; D remains unclear. The sample taken for sequencing was peripheral blood. The clonotype originates from a woman at least 80 years old with acute or convalescent COVID-19. CDR3 loop: CASGPRGGEDSPLHF. DNA for the CDR3: TGTGCCAGCGGACCTCGAGGCGGGGAGGATTCACCCCTCCACTTT.